This T cell receptor beta chain was recovered during a study of response to subunit inactivated influenza vaccine. TCRdb reprocessed the RT-PCR reads via MiXCR and lists one record per CDR3 protein. The repertoire holds roughly 540,000 distinct CDR3 sequences, with around a quarter as singletons. The CDR3 is 15 amino acids. CDR1 is MGHRA and CDR2 is YSYEKL in the germline V gene. The trim removed 4 bases at V and 7 bases at J, leaving 10 bases unmatched. These records were also assigned to another study, of T cells expressing NK-cell markers. From that study: 5'RACE template switching with UMIs produced the TCR beta cDNA. Seven of the eight sequenced donors were classified as HCMV-seropositive, and one was classified as seronegative. One observes that, in several donors, these clonotypes were also the leading ones within the CD3+CD56-NKG2C+ fraction. Nothing established the HCMV specificity of expanded NKG2C+ T cell clones.

The sample consisted of CD4+ T cells sorted from PBMCs, taken 12 days after vaccination. The chain recombines TRBV4-1 with TRBJ2-7, with 10 bases aligning to TRBD1. The sequence came from a man aged 50 to 60 who received an inactivated influenza vaccine. CDR3 sequence: CASSPSGTGVEEQYF. The CDR3 DNA follows: TGCGCCAGCAGCCCCTCGGGGACAGGGGTTGAGGAGCAGTACTTC.